This T cell receptor beta chain was identified in a study of cytomegalovirus exposure and HLA in healthy donors. Study-level points and caveats: A later analysis found common viral pathogens apparently linked to several of the most significant clusters. Per published accounts, TCR beta sequences correctly predicted the HLA-A and HLA-B alleles of most subjects. Segments of the TCR beta V type were, in most cases, productive about 90% or about 30% of the time in an earlier analysis.

Amplification used 60 Vbeta primers and 13 Jbeta primers. Some clones are missing from TCRdb's copy, which holds only in-frame ones; the method was immunoSEQ multiplex PCR. This sample has 150,000 to 200,000 clones; over 75% occur once, and the top ten carry approximately 6.3%. CDR3 length: 17 amino acids. Trimming took 1 base from V and 2 from J, leaving 15 bases between them. Per germline, CDR1 SGHVS and CDR2 FNYEAQ. Concerning this clone itself: The antigen is undetermined.

The V call is TRBV7-6, the J call TRBJ1-3; no firm D call. The sample was PBMCs. This receptor was identified in a man aged 40-49 years in good health and CMV-seropositive. The CDR3 is CASSLERRGTAGNTIYF. The CDR3 coding sequence is TGTGCCAGCAGCTTAGAGCGGCGGGGTACCGCTGGAAACACCATATATTTT.